A single sample gave rise to the 6 T cell receptor beta chains below, sequenced in a study of T cell repertoires in aging, cancer and after chemotherapy. TRB rearrangements spanning V, D and J were amplified using mixed TRB-A/B primers. Via MiXCR, TCRdb re-called the multiplex PCR reads, giving one row per CDR3 protein. The sample has several hundred distinct CDR3 sequences; 20% to 25% are singletons. The template was genomic DNA from peripheral blood, not RNA. Sequencing was carried out using blood. Source of these receptors: a human donor with a blood cancer.

This clonotype was observed a few times. V usage is TRBV18 and J usage is TRBJ1-1; no definite D call. Trimming stripped 2 bases from V and 3 bases from J, with 4 bases between. The germline V gene has CDR1 KGHSH and CDR2 LQKENI. This CDR3 comprises 12 residues. The CDR3: CASSPGYTEAFF. As DNA, the CDR3 is TGTGCCAGCTCACCAGGGTACACTGAAGCTTTCTTT. The full variable domain, with the rest looked up from reference TRBV18 and TRBJ1-1, is NAGVMQNPRHLVRRRGQEARLRCSPMKGHSHVYWYRQLPEEGLKFMVYLQKENIIDESGMPKERFSAEFPKEGPSILRIQQVVRGDSAAYFCASSPGYTEAFFGQGTRLTVV.

This clonotype was recorded a few times. The chain joins TRBV25-1 to TRBJ2-7; 12 bases fit TRBD2. CDR1 and CDR2 from the germline V gene are MGHDK and SYGVNS. V shed 5 bases, J shed 2 bases, and the junction held 7 bases outside the gene matches. The length of the CDR3 is 16 residues. In DNA form, the CDR3 reads TGTGCCAGCAGTTCCCTAGCGGGAGGGCCCCCCTACGAGCAGTACTTC. Translated, it gives CASSSLAGGPPYEQYF.

This clonotype was counted only a few times. V is TRBV20-1 and J is TRBJ1-5; tentatively, D is TRBD1 (6 bases). Germline loops: CDR1 DFQATT, CDR2 SNEGSKA (reference sequence). The CDR3 extends over 13 amino acids. V was shortened by 8 bases and J by 3 bases, with 14 bases between the two germline ends. The CDR3 DNA is TGCAGTTCAGGGGTCGGGCACAATCAGCCCCAGCATTTT. Translating gives CSSGVGHNQPQHF.

On this clonotype: This may stem from a read error, because a much larger clone lies one nucleotide away. The chain has TRBV5-4 and TRBJ2-1; 8 nucleotides line up with TRBD2. Germline V gene sequence: CDR1 SGHNT, CDR2 YYREEE (reference sequence). After removal of 2 bases from V and 1 base from J, the junction contained 14 bases not matched to a gene. The CDR3 spans 19 residues. The CDR3 DNA reads TGTGCCAGCAGCTTTCCGGGACTAGAGGGGGGGCGGTCCTACAATGAGCAGTTCTTC. This sequence encodes CASSFPGLEGGRSYNEQFF.

This clonotype counts as medium-sized. The rearrangement uses TRBV5-1 and TRBJ2-1; a possible D gene is TRBD2 (5 bases). The CDR3 has 15 residues. The V gene's germline CDR1 is SGHRS and CDR2 YFSETQ. V was clipped by 1 base and J by 0 bases, with 8 bases between them. CDR3 loop: CASSLPLDSYNEQFF. For the CDR3, the DNA is TGCGCCAGCAGCTTGCCACTAGACTCCTACAATGAGCAGTTCTTC. Filled out from reference TRBV5-1 and TRBJ2-1, the complete variable domain reads KAGVTQTPRYLIKTRGQQVTLSCSPISGHRSVSWYQQTPGQGLQFLFEYFSETQRNKGNFPGRFSGRQFSNSRSEMNVSTLELGDSALYLCASSLPLDSYNEQFFGPGTRLTVL.

This clonotype is medium-sized (0.01 to 0.1%) in the sample. The chain recombines TRBV12-3 or TRBV12-4 with TRBJ2-3, with D maybe TRBD1 (6 bases). This CDR3 is built from 13 residues. V dropped 6 bases and J dropped 1 base, with 8 bases sitting between them. CDR3 in DNA: TGTGCCAGCAGGGGACACGGCACAGATACGCAGTATTTT. This encodes CASRGHGTDTQYF.